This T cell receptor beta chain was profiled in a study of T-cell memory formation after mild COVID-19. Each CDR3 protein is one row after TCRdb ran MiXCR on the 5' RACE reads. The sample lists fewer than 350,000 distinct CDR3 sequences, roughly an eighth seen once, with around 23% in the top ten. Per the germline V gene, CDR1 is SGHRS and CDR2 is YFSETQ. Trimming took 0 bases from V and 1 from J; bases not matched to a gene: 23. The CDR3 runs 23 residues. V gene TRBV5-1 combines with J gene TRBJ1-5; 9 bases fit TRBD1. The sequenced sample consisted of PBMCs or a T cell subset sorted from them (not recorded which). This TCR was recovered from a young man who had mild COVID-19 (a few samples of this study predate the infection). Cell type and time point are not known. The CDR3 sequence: CASSLASHTRGAGQGISNQPQHF. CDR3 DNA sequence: TGCGCCAGCAGCTTGGCGAGCCACACACGGGGTGCCGGACAGGGGATCAGCAATCAGCCCCAGCATTTT.